The 7 T cell receptor beta chains below were found in one sample sequenced in a study of shared clonotypes between healthy human individuals. The assay was immunoSEQ multiplex PCR, and TCRdb's table has in-frame clones only and misses some. The sample records about 2 million clones, about 95% being singletons. It was CD45RO-negative cells, positively selected for CCR7, that made up naive CD8 cells, with terminally differentiated effector memory CD45RA+ cells excluded. Sequencing was performed on naive CD8+ T cells sorted from blood. Receptors originate from a man between 18 and 35 years old in good health.

V usage is TRBV2 and J usage is TRBJ2-5; D not resolved. The CDR3 contains 12 residues. Looked up from germline, CDR1 is SNHLY and CDR2 is FYNNEI. V lost 8 bases and J 0 bases, leaving 7 bases between the germline ends. This CDR3 is CASLENQETQYF. CDR3 sequence (DNA): TGTGCCAGCCTAGAAAACCAAGAGACCCAGTACTTC.

The chain carries TRBV12-5 and TRBJ2-1; no definite D call. V was trimmed by 1 base and J by 0 bases, leaving 10 bases between them. The CDR3 is 16 residues long. Germline CDR1 LGHNT, CDR2 FRNRAP. Here the CDR3 DNA reads TGTGCTAGTGGTTTGGGGGCAGTTCCCTCCTACAATGAGCAGTTCTTC. Encoded protein: CASGLGAVPSYNEQFF.

V gene TRBV19 combines with J gene TRBJ1-2; D gene ambiguous. CDR3 length equals 15 residues. The V gene lost 1 base and the J gene lost 2 bases, with 11 bases spanning the gap. From germline, CDR1 is LNHDA and CDR2 SQIVND (reference sequence). This chain's CDR3 is CASSIAHTTNYGYTF. The CDR3, as DNA: TGTGCCAGTAGTATAGCCCACACGACGAACTATGGCTACACCTTC. The variable domain in full, completed from reference TRBV19 and TRBJ1-2, reads DGGITQSPKYLFRKEGQNVTLSCEQNLNHDAMYWYRQDPGQGLRLIYYSQIVNDFQKGDIAEGYSVSREKKESFPLTVTSAQKNPTAFYLCASSIAHTTNYGYTFGSGTRLTVV.

The rearrangement joins TRBV7-9 to TRBJ1-4; D unresolved. Looked up from germline, CDR1 is SEHNR and CDR2 is FQNEAQ (reference sequence). CDR3 length: 14 residues. Trimming cost V 5 bases and J 5 bases, with 12 bases left between them. The CDR3 is CASSPGKPNEKLFF. The CDR3 nucleotides read TGTGCCAGCAGCCCCGGGAAACCAAATGAAAAACTGTTTTTT. Looking up the rest from reference TRBV7-9 and TRBJ1-4 gives the full variable domain: DTGVSQNPRHKITKRGQNVTFRCDPISEHNRLYWYRQTLGQGPEFLTYFQNEAQLEKSRLLSDRFSAERPKGSFSTLEIQRTEQGDSAMYLCASSPGKPNEKLFFGSGTQLSVL.

The CDR3 DNA reads TGTGCCAGCAGCGTAGCGGGACGGGACGAAAAACTGTTTTTT. Protein sequence: CASSVAGRDEKLFF. The chain combines TRBV9 with TRBJ1-4; the D gene is possibly TRBD1 (5 bases). This CDR3 is 14 amino acids long. V was shortened by 0 bases and J by 8 bases, with 11 bases between the two germline ends. The germline V gene encodes CDR1 SGDLS and CDR2 YYNGEE.

V is TRBV9 and J is TRBJ2-1, with D possibly TRBD1 on 5 matching bases. Germline lookup yields CDR1 SGDLS and CDR2 YYNGEE. Between the trimmed V and J ends, which lost 2 bases and 9 bases, there was a span of 9 bases. This CDR3 is 12 amino acids long. The CDR3 bases are TGTGCCAGCAGCGTCGCCCAGGGTGAGCAGTTCTTC. Its translation: CASSVAQGEQFF.

This chain connects TRBV15 to TRBJ2-1; 9 positions match TRBD2. Germline V gene sequence: CDR1 LNHNV, CDR2 YYDKDF (reference sequence). The CDR3 runs 15 residues. V lost 7 bases to trimming and J lost 2 bases; unmatched junction nucleotides: 6. This CDR3 reads CATILSGRPYNEQFF. In DNA, the CDR3 is TGTGCCACCATTCTTAGCGGGAGACCCTACAATGAGCAGTTCTTC.